This entry features one T cell receptor beta chain sequence. Its antigen is currently unknown. Each CDR3 protein is one row after TCRdb ran MiXCR on the 5' RACE reads. This sample has 450,000 to 650,000 distinct CDR3 sequences, with 15% to 20% found just once. These data originate in a study of T-cell memory formation after mild COVID-19. Study-level results: Clones contracting across day 15 to 85 had a balanced CD4/CD8 profile; later expanding clones leaned CD4+. The CD4+ clones that contracted clustered mainly within CM and EM, and the CD8+ clones concentrated in EMRA.

Germline CDR1 and CDR2: KGHSH and LQKENI. There are 13 residues in the CDR3. The germline V and J ends were trimmed by 0 bases and 8 bases, with 8 bases remaining between them. This receptor was obtained from an adult woman who had mild COVID-19 (a few samples of this study predate the infection). Cell type and time point are not known. The rearrangement uses TRBV18 and TRBJ2-1; no clear D. The sample comprised PBMCs or a T cell subset sorted from them (not recorded which). The CDR3 loop reads CASSPPGEHEQFF. CDR3 sequence (DNA): TGTGCCAGCTCACCACCCGGCGAACATGAGCAGTTCTTC.